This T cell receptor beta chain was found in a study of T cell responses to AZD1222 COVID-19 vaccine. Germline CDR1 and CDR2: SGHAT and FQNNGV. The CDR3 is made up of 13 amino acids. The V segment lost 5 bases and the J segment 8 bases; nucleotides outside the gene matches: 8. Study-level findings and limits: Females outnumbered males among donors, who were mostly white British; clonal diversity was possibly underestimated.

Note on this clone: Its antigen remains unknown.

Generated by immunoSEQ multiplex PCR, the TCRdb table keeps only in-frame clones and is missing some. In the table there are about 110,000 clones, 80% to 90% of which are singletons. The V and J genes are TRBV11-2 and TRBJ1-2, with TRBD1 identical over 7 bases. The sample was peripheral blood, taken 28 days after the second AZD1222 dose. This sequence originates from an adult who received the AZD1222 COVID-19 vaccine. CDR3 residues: CASSPAGGRGYTF. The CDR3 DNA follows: TGTGCCAGCAGCCCCGCAGGGGGGCGAGGCTACACCTTC.